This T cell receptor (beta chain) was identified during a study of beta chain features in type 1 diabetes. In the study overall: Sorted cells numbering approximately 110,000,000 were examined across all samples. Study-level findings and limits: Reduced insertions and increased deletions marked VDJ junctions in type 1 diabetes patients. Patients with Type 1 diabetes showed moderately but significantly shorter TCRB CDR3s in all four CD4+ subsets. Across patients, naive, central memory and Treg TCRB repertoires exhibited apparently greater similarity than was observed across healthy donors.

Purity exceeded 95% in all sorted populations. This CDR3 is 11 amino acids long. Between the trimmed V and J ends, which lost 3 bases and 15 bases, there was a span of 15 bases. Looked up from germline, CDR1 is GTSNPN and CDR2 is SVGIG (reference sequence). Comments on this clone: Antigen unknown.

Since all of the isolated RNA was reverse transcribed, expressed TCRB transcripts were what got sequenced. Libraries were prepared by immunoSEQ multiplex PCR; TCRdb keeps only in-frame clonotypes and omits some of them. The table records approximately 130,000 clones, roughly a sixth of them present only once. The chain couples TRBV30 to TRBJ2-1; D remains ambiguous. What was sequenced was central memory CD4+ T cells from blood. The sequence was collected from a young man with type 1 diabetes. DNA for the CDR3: TGTGCCTGGAGACTCCCCCGAGGAACGTTCTTC. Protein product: CAWRLPRGTFF.